A selection of T cell receptor beta chains follows, all from one sample in a study of molecular identifiers for immune sequencing clone quantification. One entry per CDR3 protein, called by TCRdb with MiXCR from the PCR reads. The sample has just under 650,000 distinct CDR3 sequences, approximately 20% seen once. The specimen was naive CD8+ T cells from blood, with Jurkat cell RNA spiked in. The receptors here all came from a human donor in good health. Some libraries in this study had Jurkat cell RNA spiked in. CDR3s include the opening cysteine and the closing phenylalanine or tryptophan. Fields, in order: clone size, J gene, D gene, V gene, CDR3 protein. A D gene is named only where the DNA matches it firmly. Size is stated for part of the rows, as once, few or many counts, or as a class when the clone is expanded.

clone_size: many
j_call: TRBJ2-7
d_call: .
v_call: TRBV4-3
cdr3_aa: CASSQDAAASYEQYF

clone_size: many
j_call: TRBJ1-1
d_call: .
v_call: TRBV13
cdr3_aa: CASSTGWDTEAFF

clone_size: many
j_call: TRBJ2-1
d_call: TRBD2
v_call: TRBV6-5
cdr3_aa: CASSYGGSTYNEQFF

clone_size: .
j_call: TRBJ2-1
d_call: .
v_call: TRBV7-9
cdr3_aa: CASGRTVGINEQFF

clone_size: many
j_call: TRBJ1-4
d_call: TRBD1
v_call: TRBV7-9
cdr3_aa: CASSSVQGGGNEKLFF

clone_size: few
j_call: TRBJ2-7
d_call: TRBD2
v_call: TRBV5-1
cdr3_aa: CASSLGTSSAAYEQYF

clone_size: many
j_call: TRBJ2-7
d_call: TRBD2
v_call: TRBV29-1
cdr3_aa: CSVEVLGGTKYF

clone_size: .
j_call: TRBJ2-7
d_call: TRBD1
v_call: TRBV27
cdr3_aa: CASTVGTGRTYEQYF

clone_size: many
j_call: TRBJ2-7
d_call: .
v_call: TRBV5-1
cdr3_aa: CASSHQTDYEQYF

clone_size: few
j_call: TRBJ1-2
d_call: TRBD1
v_call: TRBV2
cdr3_aa: CASSDAGQPYGYTF

clone_size: .
j_call: TRBJ2-5
d_call: TRBD2
v_call: TRBV24-1
cdr3_aa: CATSDSLAGVDRETQYF

clone_size: many
j_call: TRBJ2-2
d_call: .
v_call: TRBV9
cdr3_aa: CASSPNRVTNTGELFF

clone_size: .
j_call: TRBJ2-2
d_call: .
v_call: TRBV7-3
cdr3_aa: CASSLTLGAANAGELFF

clone_size: few
j_call: TRBJ2-7
d_call: TRBD2
v_call: TRBV3-1
cdr3_aa: CASSQEGLAGLYEQYF

clone_size: many
j_call: TRBJ2-3
d_call: .
v_call: TRBV3-1
cdr3_aa: CASSQGLGGITDTQYF

clone_size: many
j_call: TRBJ1-1
d_call: .
v_call: TRBV7-9
cdr3_aa: CASSLLNTEAFF

clone_size: many
j_call: TRBJ2-7
d_call: TRBD2
v_call: TRBV5-1
cdr3_aa: CASSDWTSGRLEQYF

clone_size: many
j_call: TRBJ1-2
d_call: TRBD1
v_call: TRBV6-6
cdr3_aa: CASSYEGAGYGYTF

clone_size: many
j_call: TRBJ2-1
d_call: .
v_call: TRBV6-2/TRBV6-3
cdr3_aa: CASSYSGAYNEQFF

clone_size: .
j_call: TRBJ2-7
d_call: .
v_call: TRBV19
cdr3_aa: CASSPRHGRILYEQYF

clone_size: many
j_call: TRBJ1-5
d_call: .
v_call: TRBV2
cdr3_aa: CASSDTGYSNQPQHF

clone_size: many
j_call: TRBJ2-1
d_call: .
v_call: TRBV7-9
cdr3_aa: CASSQPAGRNNEQFF

clone_size: many
j_call: TRBJ2-7
d_call: .
v_call: TRBV4-1
cdr3_aa: CASSQTVAYEQYF

clone_size: many
j_call: TRBJ2-6
d_call: TRBD2
v_call: TRBV5-1
cdr3_aa: CASSTPGLAVTGANVLTF

clone_size: .
j_call: TRBJ2-3
d_call: TRBD1
v_call: TRBV2
cdr3_aa: CASSPGTGIDTQYF

clone_size: .
j_call: TRBJ1-6
d_call: .
v_call: TRBV4-3
cdr3_aa: CASSQDGRGNSPLHF

clone_size: many
j_call: TRBJ1-2
d_call: .
v_call: TRBV27
cdr3_aa: CASSLSGRSSNYTF

clone_size: many
j_call: TRBJ2-2
d_call: TRBD1
v_call: TRBV4-1
cdr3_aa: CASSQGQGATTGELFF

clone_size: .
j_call: TRBJ2-2
d_call: .
v_call: TRBV18
cdr3_aa: CASSPPDYTGELFF

clone_size: .
j_call: TRBJ1-4
d_call: TRBD1
v_call: TRBV18
cdr3_aa: CASSPAQGAAEKLFF

clone_size: few
j_call: TRBJ1-1
d_call: .
v_call: TRBV19
cdr3_aa: CASSPIAGVTEAFF

clone_size: .
j_call: TRBJ2-3
d_call: .
v_call: TRBV6-2/TRBV6-3
cdr3_aa: CASSYWQGLTDTQYF

clone_size: .
j_call: TRBJ2-2
d_call: TRBD2
v_call: TRBV12-3/TRBV12-4
cdr3_aa: CASSFFLAGGSNTGELFF

clone_size: many
j_call: TRBJ1-5
d_call: .
v_call: TRBV6-5
cdr3_aa: CASSSTGNQPQHF

clone_size: few
j_call: TRBJ2-7
d_call: .
v_call: TRBV14
cdr3_aa: CASSPRDTYYEQYF

clone_size: many
j_call: TRBJ1-1
d_call: TRBD1
v_call: TRBV10-3
cdr3_aa: CAISEPRQGLRAFF

clone_size: .
j_call: TRBJ2-1
d_call: TRBD2
v_call: TRBV13
cdr3_aa: CASSSQKLAGVLNEQFF

clone_size: many
j_call: TRBJ2-3
d_call: TRBD1
v_call: TRBV12-3/TRBV12-4
cdr3_aa: CASSSYGQGVVDTQYF

clone_size: many
j_call: TRBJ1-1
d_call: .
v_call: TRBV4-3
cdr3_aa: CASSQGARSTEAFF

clone_size: many
j_call: TRBJ1-1
d_call: .
v_call: TRBV2
cdr3_aa: CASSGSMNTEAFF

clone_size: many
j_call: TRBJ2-1
d_call: .
v_call: TRBV7-6
cdr3_aa: CASSLSGTEQFF